This T cell receptor (beta chain) appears in the sequencing data of a study of T cell responses to AZD1222 COVID-19 vaccine. On this clone: The antigen is not known.

Profiling relied on immunoSEQ multiplex PCR, and the TCRdb table lists in-frame clones only, not all of them. The sample holds 150,000 or so clones, roughly 94% seen once. General study findings and limits: Just six or seven AZD1222 recipients tested seropositive at baseline. Vaccination with two AZD1222 doses was followed by a rise in Spike-specific TCR breadth and depth.

Germline CDR1 reads ENHRY; CDR2 reads SYGVKD. The CDR3 extends over 16 amino acids. V gave up 0 bases and J gave up 0 bases; unmatched junction bases: 4. This sequence originates from an adult in good health. This specimen consisted of peripheral blood, obtained on day 0 of AZD1222 vaccination. The gene calls are TRBV10-3 and TRBJ2-7; the match to TRBD2 covers 8 bases. Here the CDR3 reads CAISESTGLGSYEQYF. Here the CDR3 DNA reads TGTGCCATCAGTGAGTCGACGGGACTAGGCTCCTACGAGCAGTACTTC.